This is a list of T cell receptor beta chains from one sample in a study of blood T cell repertoires in COVID-19. Measured with immunoSEQ multiplex PCR; TCRdb has only the in-frame clones, and not every one. The sample lists more than 200,000 clones, about nine tenths seen once, with about 6% in the top ten. Material for sequencing was PBMCs or T cells enriched from blood (not recorded which). The receptors were gathered from a woman between 25 and 40 years old with acute COVID-19. CDR3s include the opening cysteine and the closing phenylalanine or tryptophan. The order of the fields is V gene, D gene, J gene, clone size, CDR3 DNA, CDR3 protein. D genes are given only for firm matches. Size tells how often a clone was seen (once, few, many) or the class of an expanded clone, and some rows leave it out.

v_gene: TRBV2; d_gene: -; j_gene: TRBJ1-2; abundance: -; CDR3nt: TGTGCCAGCAGAAGACTCGGAGGATTGGAACGCGGTGGCTACACCTTC; CDR3aa: CASRRLGGLERGGYTF
v_gene: TRBV6-5; d_gene: TRBD1; j_gene: TRBJ1-1; abundance: few; CDR3nt: TGTGCCAGCAGTACGAGGGACAGGGACGCTTTCTTT; CDR3aa: CASSTRDRDAFF
v_gene: TRBV7-2; d_gene: -; j_gene: TRBJ1-2; abundance: -; CDR3nt: TGTGCCAGCAGCTTACAGGGTTACTATGGCTACACCTTC; CDR3aa: CASSLQGYYGYTF
v_gene: TRBV30; d_gene: TRBD2; j_gene: TRBJ2-3; abundance: -; CDR3nt: TGTGCCTGGACCTCGTGGGGTAGCGGGAGCACAGATACGCAGTATTTT; CDR3aa: CAWTSWGSGSTDTQYF
v_gene: TRBV5-4; d_gene: -; j_gene: TRBJ1-1; abundance: once; CDR3nt: TGTGCCAGCAGCTTGGGGGGGGGCGCGGTAGCTTTCTTT; CDR3aa: CASSLGGGAVAFF
v_gene: TRBV7-2; d_gene: TRBD2; j_gene: TRBJ2-7; abundance: -; CDR3nt: TGTGCCAGCAGCTTAGACCAGGTGACTAGCGGGTTCCCCTACGAGCAGTACTTC; CDR3aa: CASSLDQVTSGFPYEQYF
v_gene: TRBV7-9; d_gene: TRBD2; j_gene: TRBJ2-2; abundance: -; CDR3nt: TGTGCCAGCAGCTCGCCGGGACTACGCACCGGGGAGCTGTTTTTT; CDR3aa: CASSSPGLRTGELFF
v_gene: TRBV6-2/TRBV6-3; d_gene: TRBD1; j_gene: TRBJ1-1; abundance: -; CDR3nt: TGTGCCAGCAGTTACTCGGGGACAGGGGCGACTGAAGCTTTCTTT; CDR3aa: CASSYSGTGATEAFF
v_gene: TRBV7-9; d_gene: -; j_gene: TRBJ1-4; abundance: -; CDR3nt: TGTGCCAGCAGCTTAGACCTGGGGGCGAATGAAAAACTGTTTTTT; CDR3aa: CASSLDLGANEKLFF
v_gene: TRBV2; d_gene: -; j_gene: TRBJ2-7; abundance: -; CDR3nt: TGTGCCAGCAGTGCCGGTTTCTACGAGCAGTACTTC; CDR3aa: CASSAGFYEQYF
v_gene: TRBV24-1; d_gene: TRBD1; j_gene: TRBJ1-2; abundance: -; CDR3nt: TGTGCCACCAGTGACCCCCGGACAGGGCAAGATGGCTACACCTTC; CDR3aa: CATSDPRTGQDGYTF
v_gene: TRBV18; d_gene: -; j_gene: TRBJ2-5; abundance: -; CDR3nt: TGTGCCAGCTCTCAAGCGGGACAGGTCCAAGAGACCCAGTACTTC; CDR3aa: CASSQAGQVQETQYF
v_gene: TRBV6-2/TRBV6-3; d_gene: TRBD1; j_gene: TRBJ1-5; abundance: -; CDR3nt: TGTGCCAGCAGTTTTAGACAGGGAGGAGATCAGCCCCAGCATTTT; CDR3aa: CASSFRQGGDQPQHF
v_gene: TRBV4-3; d_gene: -; j_gene: TRBJ2-2; abundance: -; CDR3nt: TGCGCCAGCAGCCCACAAGGACGGGAGCCCGCGAACACCGGGGAGCTGTTTTTT; CDR3aa: CASSPQGREPANTGELFF
v_gene: TRBV28; d_gene: TRBD2; j_gene: TRBJ2-1; abundance: once; CDR3nt: TGTGCCAGCAGTCAAAGCGGGAGGATCGCCAATGAGCAGTTCTTC; CDR3aa: CASSQSGRIANEQFF
v_gene: TRBV18; d_gene: -; j_gene: TRBJ2-7; abundance: -; CDR3nt: TGTGCCAGCTCACCGACAGAAGCCTACGAGCAGTACTTC; CDR3aa: CASSPTEAYEQYF
v_gene: TRBV5-6; d_gene: -; j_gene: TRBJ1-4; abundance: -; CDR3nt: TGTGCCAGCAGCTCCCGGGAGGTTTGGGAAAAACTGTTTTTT; CDR3aa: CASSSREVWEKLFF
v_gene: TRBV24-1; d_gene: -; j_gene: TRBJ1-1; abundance: once; CDR3nt: TGTGCCACCAGTGATTCCCCAGGGGACGAAGCTTTCTTT; CDR3aa: CATSDSPGDEAFF
v_gene: TRBV7-6; d_gene: -; j_gene: TRBJ2-7; abundance: -; CDR3nt: TGTGCCAGCAGCCCCACCCGGGACTCCCTCTCCCACGAGCAGTACTTC; CDR3aa: CASSPTRDSLSHEQYF
v_gene: TRBV6-5; d_gene: TRBD1; j_gene: TRBJ1-2; abundance: -; CDR3nt: TGTGCCAGCCTCCCAAACAGGGGAACTAACTATGGCTACACCTTC; CDR3aa: CASLPNRGTNYGYTF
v_gene: TRBV19; d_gene: TRBD1; j_gene: TRBJ2-7; abundance: -; CDR3nt: TGTGCCAGTAAGAAAACAGGGGCTTACGAGCAGTACTTC; CDR3aa: CASKKTGAYEQYF
v_gene: TRBV5-4; d_gene: TRBD1; j_gene: TRBJ2-7; abundance: -; CDR3nt: TGTGCCAGCAGCTTGAGGGGGCAATCCTACGAGCAGTACTTC; CDR3aa: CASSLRGQSYEQYF
v_gene: TRBV12-3/TRBV12-4; d_gene: -; j_gene: TRBJ2-7; abundance: few; CDR3nt: TGTGCCAGCGGTCCAGGCGACTACGAGCAGTACTTC; CDR3aa: CASGPGDYEQYF
v_gene: TRBV5-1; d_gene: TRBD2; j_gene: TRBJ2-5; abundance: -; CDR3nt: TGCGCCAGTAAACCACTAGCGGGAGAAGAGACCCAGTACTTC; CDR3aa: CASKPLAGEETQYF
v_gene: TRBV11-2; d_gene: TRBD1; j_gene: TRBJ1-6; abundance: -; CDR3nt: TGTGCCAGCAGCACTCGACAGGGGGGGAATTCACCCCTCCACTTT; CDR3aa: CASSTRQGGNSPLHF
v_gene: TRBV5-1; d_gene: TRBD2; j_gene: TRBJ2-2; abundance: once; CDR3nt: TGCGCCAGCAGCTGGGAGGGACTTCGGGAGCTGTTTTTT; CDR3aa: CASSWEGLRELFF
v_gene: TRBV6-2/TRBV6-3; d_gene: -; j_gene: TRBJ1-1; abundance: few; CDR3nt: TGTGCCAGCAGTTACTCGACAGGCATCACTGAAGCTTTCTTT; CDR3aa: CASSYSTGITEAFF
v_gene: TRBV6-1; d_gene: -; j_gene: TRBJ2-7; abundance: -; CDR3nt: TGTGCCAGCAGTGAATATTTGGACAGTACCTACGAGCAGTACTTC; CDR3aa: CASSEYLDSTYEQYF
v_gene: TRBV7-9; d_gene: -; j_gene: TRBJ1-1; abundance: -; CDR3nt: TGTGCCAGCAGCTTACCCCAGGGCGTTAACACTGAAGCTTTCTTT; CDR3aa: CASSLPQGVNTEAFF
v_gene: TRBV14; d_gene: -; j_gene: TRBJ1-1; abundance: -; CDR3nt: TGTGCCAGCAGCCAAGGTCCAGGGGCCGATACTGAAGCTTTCTTT; CDR3aa: CASSQGPGADTEAFF